This record covers a single TCR beta chain. These data belong to a study of blood T cell repertoires in COVID-19. The overall study: Material from acute and convalescent COVID-19 was sourced from the United States, Italy and Spain. Sources were T cells, B-cell-depleted T cells, or PBMCs; the material itself was cDNA or gDNA.

The CDR3 has 16 amino acids. V was pared by 0 bases and J by 1 base, with 9 bases between. Germline V CDR1 and CDR2: LGHNA, YNFKEQ. In the original analysis: How many nucleated cells were present was estimated from reference gene primer amplification. Repertoires were generated with immunoSEQ multiplex PCR, while TCRdb's copy carries only in-frame clones and drops some. V and J calls and clone size come straight from that table; D and trimming were deduced from the DNA. Among more than 250,000 clones listed, about 86% were seen once. This receptor was identified in a woman between 25 and 40 years old who had recovered from COVID-19. The specimen was peripheral blood. The genes are TRBV4-2 and TRBJ2-2; no clear D gene. CDR3 residues: CASSQDVGQNTGELFF. CDR3 in DNA: TGTGCCAGCAGCCAAGATGTCGGTCAGAACACCGGGGAGCTGTTTTTT.